The 27 T cell receptor beta chains presented below share a single source sample, sequenced in a study of blood T cell repertoires in COVID-19. Clones were read by immunoSEQ multiplex PCR, and TCRdb kept only the in-frame ones, dropping some. Here the sample spans 70,000 or so clones, around 86% being singletons. The source material was peripheral blood. The receptors derive from a woman aged 18-35 years with acute or convalescent COVID-19.

The chain links TRBV28 to TRBJ1-5; 9 bases are a match to TRBD1. Trimming cost V 6 bases and J 7 bases; bases outside gene matches: 13. The CDR3 contains 16 residues. Germline-derived CDR1 and CDR2 are MDHEN and SYDVKM. The CDR3 spells CASSQPPGQGRQPQHF. The CDR3 DNA sequence: TGTGCCAGCAGCCAACCCCCGGGACAGGGCCGCCAGCCCCAGCATTTT.

The V call is TRBV2, the J call TRBJ1-1, with 10 bases fitting TRBD1. Germline CDR1 SNHLY, CDR2 FYNNEI. Trimming at V came to 2 bases and at J to 4 bases, leaving 10 bases not matched to a gene. The CDR3 is 17 amino acids. The CDR3 coding sequence is TGTGCCAGCAGTGAAAGCGGGACAGGGGCCTGGGCCACTGAAGCTTTCTTT. It is translated as CASSESGTGAWATEAFF. Full variable domain (outside the CDR3, taken from reference TRBV2 and TRBJ1-1): EPEVTQTPSHQVTQMGQEVILRCVPISNHLYFYWYRQILGQKVEFLVSFYNNEISEKSEIFDDQFSVERPDGSNFTLKIRSTKLEDSAMYFCASSESGTGAWATEAFFGQGTRLTVV.

The rearrangement links TRBV21-1 to TRBJ2-7; the D segment call TRBD2 is taken from the table without a DNA check. TRBV21-1 is a listed pseudogene. CDR3 size: 14 residues. CDR3 residues: CASSPSSVKGEQYF. The CDR3 region has the DNA TGTGCCAGCAGCCCGTCTAGCGTTAAGGGAGAGCAGTACTTC.

The V gene is TRBV7-9, the J gene TRBJ1-2; D gene ambiguous. The V gene lost 6 bases and the J gene lost 0 bases, with 8 bases spanning the gap. The CDR3 sequence is 13 residues long. Germline lookup yields CDR1 SEHNR and CDR2 FQNEAQ (reference sequence). The CDR3 DNA is TGTGCCAGCAGTGCTATAGCTAACTATGGCTACACCTTC. As protein: CASSAIANYGYTF.

The chain has TRBV5-3 and TRBJ2-5; TRBD2 matches 15 bases. TRBV5-3 is designated an ORF whose function remains uncertain. The CDR3 covers 18 residues. V shed 4 bases, J shed 7 bases, and the junction held 14 bases outside the gene matches. CDR3 sequence reads: CARSVYGTSGRPRGTQYF. CDR3 sequence (DNA): TGTGCCAGAAGCGTCTACGGGACTAGCGGGAGGCCAAGAGGGACCCAGTACTTC.

The chain links TRBV5-1 to TRBJ2-5; TRBD2 agrees at 12 bases. The CDR3 has 15 amino acids. CDR1 SGHRS and CDR2 YFSETQ come from the germline V gene. Losses at the gene ends were 3 bases for V and 5 bases for J; bases not matched to a gene: 5. The CDR3 nucleotides read TGCGCCAGCAGCTCTCTAGCGGGAGGGCGTGAGACCCAGTACTTC. Its protein product is CASSSLAGGRETQYF.

The chain recombines TRBV5-1 with TRBJ2-3; 11 nucleotides match TRBD2. CDR3 length equals 16 residues. Germline CDR1 is SGHRS and CDR2 is YFSETQ. Trimming removed 0 bases from V and 5 bases from J; junction bases left unmatched: 5. As DNA, the CDR3 is TGCGCCAGCAGCTTGGAGGTAGCGGGGGGGCTAGATACGCAGTATTTT. Translating gives CASSLEVAGGLDTQYF.

The chain employs TRBV3-1 (or the pseudogene TRBV3-2) and TRBJ1-6, with TRBD1 matching over 7 bases. The germline V gene encodes CDR1 LGHDT and CDR2 YNNKEL (reference sequence). The CDR3 spans 16 residues. The V and J ends lost 3 bases and 7 bases, in that order; junction bases with no gene match: 9. The CDR3 sequence is CASSHPKGQINSPLHF. CDR3 bases: TGTGCCAGCAGCCATCCAAAGGGACAGATCAATTCACCCCTCCACTTT.

This chain connects TRBV10-2 to TRBJ2-7; 7 nucleotides line up with TRBD2. The germline gives CDR1 WSHSY, CDR2 SAAADI. The CDR3 spans 15 residues. V shed 3 bases and J 0 bases; nucleotides not matched to a gene: 5. The CDR3 DNA follows: TGCGCCAGCAGTGAATTGCCTAGCGGCTCCTACGAGCAGTACTTC. It codes for CASSELPSGSYEQYF.

The rearrangement links TRBV24-1 to TRBJ2-5, with TRBD1 matching 8 bases. The CDR3 runs to 15 residues. Germline V gives CDR1 KGHDR, CDR2 SFDVKD. The V segment lost 3 bases and the J segment 6 bases; nucleotides outside the gene matches: 8. The DNA of the CDR3 is TGTGCCACCAGTGATGACGGACAGGGAGGAAAGACCCAGTACTTC. This translates into CATSDDGQGGKTQYF.

The V and J genes are TRBV12-3 or TRBV12-4 and TRBJ2-1; D is ambiguous. V was pared by 6 bases and J by 6 bases, with 9 bases between. The CDR3 sequence is 12 residues long. The CDR3 DNA follows: TGTGCCAGCAGCCCGGGTTTCAATGAGCAGTTCTTC. Residues: CASSPGFNEQFF.

This chain joins TRBV30 and TRBJ2-3; D is uncertain. Germline values: CDR1 GTSNPN, CDR2 SVGIG (reference sequence). This CDR3 has 16 amino acids. The germline V and J ends were trimmed by 0 bases and 0 bases, with 13 bases remaining between them. CDR3 residues: CAWSVLSLTSTDTQYF. CDR3 nucleotides: TGTGCCTGGAGTGTACTATCACTGACTAGCACAGATACGCAGTATTTT.

The rearrangement uses TRBV15 and TRBJ1-1, with 7 bases matching TRBD1. Germline lookup yields CDR1 LNHNV and CDR2 YYDKDF (reference sequence). This CDR3 has 15 residues. The V and J ends lost 6 bases and 0 bases, in that order; junction bases with no gene match: 7. The CDR3 sequence is CATSLSQGMNTEAFF. The CDR3 nucleotides are TGTGCCACCAGTCTCTCACAGGGGATGAACACTGAAGCTTTCTTT.

The rearrangement links TRBV27 to TRBJ1-1; D unresolved. Trimming removed 6 bases from V and 3 bases from J, with 17 bases in between. Germline V gene lookup returns CDR1 MNHEY and CDR2 SMNVEV (reference sequence). The CDR3 length is 15 residues. The CDR3 spells CASSTFGGGHTEAFF. The CDR3, as DNA: TGTGCCAGCAGCACCTTCGGAGGAGGGCACACTGAAGCTTTCTTT.

CDR3: CASTTTGTSSTDTQYF. For the CDR3, the DNA is TGTGCCAGCACCACCACCGGGACTAGTAGTACAGATACGCAGTATTTT. This rearrangement joins TRBV5-8 to TRBJ2-3; 8 bases agree with TRBD2. V was pared by 6 bases and J by 3 bases, with 12 bases of the junction left unmatched. Germline CDR1 and CDR2: SGHTS and YDEGEE. CDR3 length equals 16 residues.

The V gene is TRBV12-5, the J gene TRBJ1-2; no firm D call. Germline V gene sequence: CDR1 LGHNT, CDR2 FRNRAP. CDR3 length: 14 amino acids. The V end lost 2 bases, the J end lost 8 bases, and 15 bases lay between the germline ends. The DNA for the CDR3 is TGTGCTAGTGGTTTGCGGGAATCTCCCCCCGGCTACACCTTC. Its translation: CASGLRESPPGYTF. Complete variable domain (other parts from reference TRBV12-5 and TRBJ1-2): DARVTQTPRHKVTEMGQEVTMRCQPILGHNTVFWYRQTMMQGLELLAYFRNRAPLDDSGMPKDRFSAEMPDATLATLKIQPSEPRDSAVYFCASGLRESPPGYTFGSGTRLTVV.

This chain links TRBV6-5 with TRBJ1-4; D remains ambiguous. Germline V gives CDR1 MNHEY, CDR2 SVGAGI. V lost 8 bases, J lost 5 bases, and 12 bases lay in between. The CDR3 sequence is 13 residues long. The CDR3 region is CASSVGYNEKLFF. CDR3 nucleotides: TGTGCCAGCTCGGTCGGTTACAATGAAAAACTGTTTTTT.

V usage is TRBV19 and J usage is TRBJ1-5; TRBD1 might be the D (5 bases). There are 16 residues in the CDR3. Germline V gene sequence: CDR1 LNHDA, CDR2 SQIVND (reference sequence). V was pared by 2 bases and J by 4 bases, with 15 bases between. The CDR3 nucleotides are TGTGCCAGTAGTATACAGGGTGGGGTGGGAAATCAGCCCCAGCATTTT. Amino acid sequence: CASSIQGGVGNQPQHF.

This clone was picked up one time. J is TRBJ1-5 and V is TRBV2; tentative D call: TRBD1 (6 bases). V dropped 2 bases and J dropped 4 bases, with 12 bases sitting between them. The CDR3 spans 15 residues. Germline CDR1 SNHLY, CDR2 FYNNEI. CDR3 coding DNA: TGTGCCAGCAGTGAAACTCAGGGGTGGAATCAGCCCCAGCATTTT. It translates to CASSETQGWNQPQHF.

The J gene is TRBJ1-2, the V gene TRBV7-9, with TRBD1 identical over 9 bases. This CDR3 is 14 amino acids long. The germline V gene has CDR1 SEHNR and CDR2 FQNEAQ (reference sequence). Trimming took 2 bases from V and 5 from J; bases not matched to a gene: 3. CDR3 protein: CASSLKGQGYGYTF. For the CDR3, the DNA is TGTGCCAGCAGCTTAAAGGGACAGGGATATGGCTACACCTTC.

The J gene is TRBJ1-6, the V gene TRBV6-5; 8 nucleotides line up with TRBD1. The CDR3 runs to 15 residues. Germline CDR1 and CDR2: MNHEY and SVGAGI. V gave up 6 bases and J gave up 10 bases; unmatched junction bases: 11. The DNA for the CDR3 is TGTGCCAGCAGGGCTGCACAGGGGGTACAGTCACCCCTCCACTTT. Its translation is CASRAAQGVQSPLHF.

This chain uses TRBV3-1 (or the pseudogene TRBV3-2) with TRBJ2-3, with D possibly matching TRBD2 (5 bases). Germline loops: CDR1 LGHDT, CDR2 YNNKEL (reference sequence). The CDR3 runs 16 residues. V was shortened by 4 bases and J by 3 bases, with 17 bases between the two germline ends. CDR3 protein: CASSPSLEGVTDTQYF. The CDR3 DNA is TGTGCCAGCAGCCCCTCCCTAGAGGGCGTAACAGATACGCAGTATTTT.

The gene calls are TRBV28 and TRBJ1-6; D might be TRBD1 (6 bases). Germline CDR1 and CDR2: MDHEN and SYDVKM. The V end lost 11 bases, the J end lost 5 bases, and 16 bases lay between the germline ends. This CDR3 region has 14 residues. The chain's CDR3 is CAASRDINNSPLHF. The CDR3 DNA is TGTGCCGCCTCCAGGGACATTAATAATTCACCCCTCCACTTT. Full variable domain (rest looked up from reference TRBV28 and TRBJ1-6): DVKVTQSSRYLVKRTGEKVFLECVQDMDHENMFWYRQDPGLGLRLIYFSYDVKMKEKGDIPEGYSVSREKKERFSLILESASTNQTSMYLCAASRDINNSPLHFGNGTRLTVT.

V gene TRBV5-1 combines with J gene TRBJ2-3; D is undetermined. V was cut by 4 bases and J by 1 base, with 10 bases left in between. Germline V lookup: CDR1 SGHRS, CDR2 YFSETQ. This CDR3 is 14 amino acids long. CDR3 amino acids: CASSAELGTDTQYF. In DNA form, the CDR3 reads TGCGCCAGCAGCGCGGAGTTGGGCACAGATACGCAGTATTTT. The variable domain in full, completed from reference TRBV5-1 and TRBJ2-3, reads KAGVTQTPRYLIKTRGQQVTLSCSPISGHRSVSWYQQTPGQGLQFLFEYFSETQRNKGNFPGRFSGRQFSNSRSEMNVSTLELGDSALYLCASSAELGTDTQYFGPGTRLTVL.

The chain recombines TRBV27 with TRBJ1-1, with TRBD1 identical over 8 bases. The V gene's germline CDR1 is MNHEY and CDR2 SMNVEV (reference sequence). CDR3 length: 18 amino acids. After removal of 0 bases from V and 0 bases from J, the junction contained 9 bases not matched to a gene. CDR3 in amino acids: CASSLSMGQVGMNTEAFF. CDR3 DNA: TGTGCCAGCAGTTTATCGATGGGACAGGTTGGGATGAACACTGAAGCTTTCTTT.

The chain joins TRBV19 to TRBJ2-5; D might be TRBD2 (6 bases). CDR3 length: 15 amino acids. Germline loops: CDR1 LNHDA, CDR2 SQIVND (reference sequence). Trimming pared 5 bases from V and 0 bases from J, leaving 13 bases between. The CDR3 DNA is TGTGCCAGTAGTCCTGACAGCGGGTACCAAGAGACCCAGTACTTC. Translated, it gives CASSPDSGYQETQYF.

The genes are TRBV15 and TRBJ2-2; 7 bases are a match to TRBD2. V lost 1 base, J lost 4 bases, and 6 bases stayed unmatched. The CDR3 sequence is 16 residues long. The V gene's germline CDR1 is LNHNV and CDR2 YYDKDF (reference sequence). This CDR3 reads CATSRGAGEVTGELFF. CDR3 sequence (DNA): TGTGCCACCAGCAGAGGGGCGGGAGAGGTCACCGGGGAGCTGTTTTTT.